The 8 T cell receptor beta chains below were found in one sample sequenced in a study of shared clonotypes between healthy human individuals. Data came from immunoSEQ multiplex PCR; TCRdb stores just in-frame clones and leaves some out. The sample lists more than 2 million clones, about 94% seen once, with less than 0.15% in the top ten. Sequencing input: naive CD4+ T cells sorted from blood. The sample's subset: CD45RA+ positively selected. These receptors originate from a man between 18 and 35 years old in good health.

The table lists this clone with a few counts. J is TRBJ2-1 and V is TRBV2, with 10 bases fitting TRBD1. CDR1 and CDR2 from the germline V gene are SNHLY and FYNNEI. The CDR3 extends over 14 amino acids. V lost 4 bases and J lost 4; bases outside the gene matches: 1. DNA for the CDR3: TGTGCCAGCAGTGGGACAGGGGGGTACAATGAGCAGTTCTTC. Amino acids: CASSGTGGYNEQFF. The full variable domain, in which reference TRBV2 and TRBJ2-1 provide the parts outside the CDR3, is EPEVTQTPSHQVTQMGQEVILRCVPISNHLYFYWYRQILGQKVEFLVSFYNNEISEKSEIFDDQFSVERPDGSNFTLKIRSTKLEDSAMYFCASSGTGGYNEQFFGPGTRLTVL.

This rearrangement joins TRBV30 to TRBJ2-2; no reliable D call. Germline V gives CDR1 GTSNPN, CDR2 SVGIG (reference sequence). This CDR3 is built from 11 residues. V lost 6 bases, J lost 5 bases, and 7 bases lay in between. CDR3 in amino acids: CACPITGELFF. Written as DNA, the CDR3 is TGTGCCTGCCCGATAACCGGGGAGCTGTTTTTT.

V is TRBV10-3 and J is TRBJ2-7, with TRBD2 matching 9 bases. Trimming cost V 5 bases and J 2 bases; bases outside gene matches: 7. Germline loops: CDR1 ENHRY, CDR2 SYGVKD. This CDR3 has 15 amino acids. The CDR3 is CAISRTGTSPYEQYF. The CDR3 DNA is TGTGCCATCAGTAGAACCGGGACTAGCCCCTACGAGCAGTACTTC.

V gene TRBV27 combines with J gene TRBJ2-3; D may be TRBD2 (6 bases). The CDR3 is made up of 12 amino acids. Germline assignment: CDR1 MNHEY and CDR2 SMNVEV (reference sequence). V lost 9 bases and J lost 6, with 13 bases in between. The CDR3 loop reads CARGLRRDTQYF. CDR3 coding DNA: TGTGCCAGGGGACTCCGCCGCGATACGCAGTATTTT.

The V call is TRBV5-5, the J call TRBJ1-6; 9 bases match TRBD1. CDR1 is SGHKS, CDR2 YYEKEE, per germline (reference sequence). V dropped 4 bases and J dropped 6; count of bases not matched to a gene: 5. This CDR3 contains 15 residues. As DNA, the CDR3 is TGTGCCAGCAGCCCCGGGACAGGGTTTAATTCACCCCTCCACTTT. Translated, it gives CASSPGTGFNSPLHF.

The rearrangement uses TRBV10-3 and TRBJ2-3; a weak D match, TRBD1 (6 bases). CDR3 length: 16 amino acids. Trimming stripped 3 bases from V and 0 bases from J, with 13 bases between. The germline V gene has CDR1 ENHRY and CDR2 SYGVKD. The CDR3: CAISEYRQESTDTQYF. CDR3 sequence (DNA): TGTGCCATCAGTGAATATCGACAGGAGAGCACAGATACGCAGTATTTT.

This chain links TRBV7-3 with TRBJ2-2, with D hard to call. V dropped 5 bases and J dropped 2 bases, with 6 bases sitting between them. Per the germline V gene, CDR1 is SGHTA and CDR2 is FQGTGA. The CDR3 loop spans 13 amino acids. The CDR3 loop reads CASSGPNTGELFF. The CDR3 DNA is TGTGCCAGCAGCGGACCAAACACCGGGGAGCTGTTTTTT.

The V call is TRBV5-1, the J call TRBJ2-7, with 7 bases identical to TRBD2. In germline, CDR1 is SGHRS, CDR2 YFSETQ. CDR3 length: 14 amino acids. The V segment lost 5 bases and the J segment 0 bases; nucleotides outside the gene matches: 5. CDR3 coding DNA: TGCGCCAGCAGTTGGGCGGGAGACTCCTACGAGCAGTACTTC. This encodes CASSWAGDSYEQYF.